This TCR beta chain stems from a study of Graves' ophthalmopathy and Graves' hyperthyroidism. Study conclusions and caveats: In blood, most expanded thyroid clonotypes above 0.001 frequency were also detected.

CDR1 and CDR2 (germline): SGHVS, FQNEAQ. The CDR3 totals 19 residues. Trimming removed 5 bases from V and 5 bases from J; junction bases left unmatched: 23. Amplification of the TCR beta CDR3 regions used RNA transcripts (as template). The first-round RT-PCR employed HTBI primers together with the Qiagen OneStep RT-PCR kit. A multiplex PCR was then performed as the second round. One entry per CDR3 protein, called by TCRdb with MiXCR from the multiplex PCR reads. The table shows more than 550,000 distinct CDR3 sequences, with about 41% occurring only once. Concerning this clonotype itself: Its antigen is undetermined.

This clonotype was obtained from an adult man with Graves' ophthalmopathy. J is TRBJ2-5 and V is TRBV7-8; the match to TRBD2 covers 7 bases. Input material: peripheral blood. CDR3 region: CASSVERGVPQDTGETQYF. The CDR3 region has the DNA TGTGCCAGCAGCGTAGAACGGGGGGTCCCTCAGGACACCGGGGAGACCCAGTACTTC.